Below, 17 T cell receptor beta chains from the same sample are listed, as sequenced in a study of T cell repertoires in cytomegalovirus infection. TCRdb analysed the reads with MiXCR anew, one entry per CDR3 protein. The table records a few hundred thousand distinct CDR3 sequences, over 20% of them present only once. Sequencing was done on a sample of CD8+ T cells from PBMCs. The receptors were sampled from a human donor in good health (CMV status not recorded). Some clones in this sample may be carry-over from other donors' samples.

In this sample, this clonotype turned up a few times. The V gene is TRBV27, the J gene TRBJ2-1; 9 nucleotides agree with TRBD2. Losses at the gene ends were 2 bases for V and 1 base for J; bases not matched to a gene: 3. The CDR3 runs to 16 residues. Germline loops: CDR1 MNHEY, CDR2 SMNVEV (reference sequence). The CDR3 spells CASSLGLAYSYNEQFF. The CDR3 DNA is TGTGCCAGCAGTTTAGGACTAGCGTATTCCTACAATGAGCAGTTCTTC.

The chain joins TRBV7-9 to TRBJ2-3; D may be TRBD2 (7 bases). The V gene's germline CDR1 is SEHNR and CDR2 FQNEAQ (reference sequence). The CDR3 consists of 20 residues. V was trimmed by 3 bases and J by 2 bases, leaving 27 bases between them. This CDR3 reads CASSFGDGAGAILLTDTQYF. The CDR3 DNA reads as TGTGCCAGCAGCTTCGGGGATGGGGCGGGGGCCATTCTACTCACAGATACGCAGTATTTT.

The rearrangement joins TRBV2 to TRBJ2-1, with D hard to call. Germline loops: CDR1 SNHLY, CDR2 FYNNEI. The CDR3 sequence is 12 residues long. Trimming removed 5 bases from V and 6 bases from J, with 8 bases in between. CDR3 sequence reads: CASSPVANEQFF. The CDR3 DNA is TGTGCCAGCAGTCCCGTTGCCAATGAGCAGTTCTTC.

This clonotype has only a few counts. The chain uses TRBV30 and TRBJ2-3; possibly TRBD1 for D (5 bases). CDR1 is GTSNPN, CDR2 SVGIG, per germline (reference sequence). This CDR3 region has 14 residues. The ends were cut back, 3 bases at V and 0 bases at J, with 10 bases in the middle. CDR3: CAWRTDSSTDTQYF. The CDR3 DNA reads as TGTGCCTGGAGGACAGATAGTAGCACAGATACGCAGTATTTT.

In DNA form, the CDR3 reads TGTGCCAGCAGCGCAAAGACGGACGCGACCGGGGAGCTGTTTTTT. Translated: CASSAKTDATGELFF. The rearrangement links TRBV9 to TRBJ2-2; no clear D. The CDR3 loop spans 15 amino acids. CDR1 and CDR2 from the germline V gene are SGDLS and YYNGEE. Trimming took off 3 bases at V and 5 bases at J, with 14 bases between the two ends.

This clonotype came up a few times. V and J are TRBV6-2 or TRBV6-3 and TRBJ2-2, with 13 bases aligning to TRBD2. Germline V gene data show CDR1 as MNHEY and CDR2 as SVGEGT. The CDR3 runs 17 residues. Losses at the gene ends were 4 bases for V and 3 bases for J; bases not matched to a gene: 5. The CDR3: CASSFRLAGGYTGELFF. CDR3 DNA sequence: TGTGCCAGCAGTTTCCGACTAGCGGGGGGATACACCGGGGAGCTGTTTTTT.

The V and J genes are TRBV28 and TRBJ2-1; perhaps TRBD1 as D (5 bases). CDR3 length: 15 residues. CDR1 and CDR2 (germline): MDHEN, SYDVKM. Trimming took 3 bases from V and 2 from J, leaving 11 bases between them. The CDR3 bases are TGTGCCAGCAGTTTTAGGGCAGGGACCTACAATGAGCAGTTCTTC. This gives the protein CASSFRAGTYNEQFF.

Comments on this clonotype: A read error may account for a junction end that differs from germline. This chain joins TRBV7-2 and TRBJ2-7, with D possibly being TRBD1 (5 bases). The CDR3 loop spans 14 amino acids. Germline assignment: CDR1 SGHTA and CDR2 FQGNSA. The CDR3 nucleotides are TGTGCCAGCAGCTTTCGGACATTAGAGGCGGAGCAGCACTTC. As protein: CASSFRTLEAEQHF.

This clonotype was detected only a few times. This chain joins TRBV9 and TRBJ1-1, with D perhaps TRBD1 (6 bases). CDR1 and CDR2 from the germline V gene are SGDLS and YYNGEE. The V and J ends lost 3 bases and 5 bases respectively, with 17 bases between them. The CDR3 consists of 15 residues. The CDR3 reads CASSAIRGARTEAFF. The CDR3, as DNA: TGTGCCAGCAGCGCAATACGGGGGGCTCGGACTGAAGCTTTCTTT.

The sample holds one count of this clonotype. The chain couples TRBV7-3 to TRBJ2-1; 9 bases align to TRBD2. The CDR3 runs to 16 residues. V was clipped by 5 bases and J by 7 bases; unmatched bases: 12. CDR1 and CDR2 from the germline V gene are SGHTA and FQGTGA. CDR3 sequence reads: CASSPIGAGGRNEQFF. CDR3 sequence (DNA): TGTGCCAGCAGCCCTATTGGAGCGGGGGGCCGTAATGAGCAGTTCTTC.

V usage is TRBV20-1 and J usage is TRBJ1-5, with a tentative D call TRBD1 (6 bases). The CDR3 contains 17 residues. V was cut by 4 bases and J by 6 bases, with 25 bases left in between. CDR1 and CDR2 from the germline V gene are DFQATT and SNEGSKA (reference sequence). The CDR3 here is CSAIGPTGTLSVQPQHF. CDR3 DNA: TGCAGTGCTATCGGCCCCACAGGGACCCTTTCGGTTCAGCCCCAGCATTTT.

The chain links TRBV20-1 to TRBJ2-7; TRBD2 might be the D (6 bases). Trimming took off 3 bases at V and 3 bases at J, with 15 bases between the two ends. CDR3 size: 14 residues. Germline V gene sequence: CDR1 DFQATT, CDR2 SNEGSKA (reference sequence). The CDR3 DNA reads as TGCAGTGCTAGGAGGGGACTCCTCTTCTACGAGCAGTACTTC. Translation: CSARRGLLFYEQYF.

This clonotype has a single count. J is TRBJ2-7 and V is TRBV2; TRBD2 might be the D (6 bases). CDR1 SNHLY and CDR2 FYNNEI come from the germline V gene. The V gene lost 7 bases and the J gene lost 2 bases, with 18 bases spanning the gap. This CDR3 has 15 residues. CDR3 DNA: TGTGCCAGCAAAAAGTCCCTAGGGACTCCCTACGAGCAGTACTTC. This gives the protein CASKKSLGTPYEQYF.

This chain connects TRBV4-1 to TRBJ1-5; D unclear. V gave up 0 bases and J gave up 6 bases, with 15 bases separating them. The germline V gene has CDR1 MGHRA and CDR2 YSYEKL. This CDR3 spans 16 amino acids. CDR3 sequence: CASSQDWVETGQPQHF. CDR3 nucleotide sequence: TGCGCCAGCAGCCAAGATTGGGTGGAGACGGGTCAGCCCCAGCATTTT.

This clonotype was counted ten times or more. The chain carries TRBV6-1 and TRBJ1-2; possibly TRBD1 for D (5 bases). The CDR3 runs to 12 residues. Trimming removed 6 bases at V and 6 bases at J, with 11 bases between. Germline V lookup: CDR1 MNHNS, CDR2 SASEGT. The CDR3 region has the DNA TGTGCCAGCAGGGTACAGGTCGATGGCTACACCTTC. It translates to CASRVQVDGYTF.

Ten or more counts support this clonotype. The rearrangement links TRBV6-2 or TRBV6-3 to TRBJ2-1, with D perhaps being TRBD1 or TRBD2 (5 bases each). The germline CDR1 and CDR2 sequences are MNHEY and SVGEGT. There are 20 residues in the CDR3. V gave up 0 bases and J gave up 2 bases, with 23 bases separating them. CDR3 nucleotide sequence: TGTGCCAGCAGTTACTCGAAGGCGAAAATCAGGCAGGGACCCTACAATGAGCAGTTCTTC. Translated: CASSYSKAKIRQGPYNEQFF.

The chain uses TRBV7-6 and TRBJ2-7, with TRBD1 as a possible D gene (5 bases). Trimming removed 3 bases from V and 5 bases from J, with 11 bases in between. This CDR3 region has 13 residues. Germline lookup yields CDR1 SGHVS and CDR2 FNYEAQ. The CDR3 sequence is CASSFQTDNEQYF. The DNA of the CDR3 is TGTGCCAGCAGCTTCCAGACGGACAACGAGCAGTACTTC. The entire variable domain, with the rest obtained from reference TRBV7-6 and TRBJ2-7, is as follows: GAGVSQSPRYKVTKRGQDVALRCDPISGHVSLYWYRQALGQGPEFLTYFNYEAQQDKSGLPNDRFSAERPEGSISTLTIQRTEQRDSAMYRCASSFQTDNEQYFGPGTRLTVT.